One sample yielded the 13 T cell receptor beta chains listed below, sequenced in a study of cytomegalovirus exposure and HLA in healthy donors listed by TCRdb under 2017. The library came from the immunoSEQ multiplex PCR assay. For the multiplex PCR, a mixture combining 60 forward primers for TCR Vbeta segments and 13 reverse primers for TCR Jbeta segments was used. The table was pulled from immuneACCESS by TCRdb, which kept in-frame rearrangements only. Such tables lose some clones; where checked, under half of the loss comes from unresolved V genes, and the rest has no known cause. The table for this sample records about 48,000 clones. About 1.2% of the sample goes to the ten largest clones. Sequencing was performed on PBMCs. The source is a woman in her 40s in good health and CMV-seronegative.

A note on this clone: The sample has other DNA sequences that encode this CDR3 too. The chain carries TRBV5-6 and TRBJ1-5; D perhaps matches TRBD1 (5 bases). Germline loops: CDR1 SGHDT, CDR2 YYEEEE. V lost 0 bases, J lost 2 bases, and 12 bases lay in between. The CDR3 has 16 residues. CDR3 sequence reads: CASSLGAGGGNQPQHF. CDR3 nucleotides: TGTGCCAGCAGCTTGGGAGCCGGGGGAGGCAATCAGCCCCAGCATTTT.

The chain carries TRBV6-6 and TRBJ2-7, with 10 bases lining up with TRBD2. With V trimmed by 5 bases and J by 3 bases, 7 bases remained unmatched. The CDR3 extends over 15 amino acids. The V gene's germline CDR1 is MNHNY and CDR2 SVGAGI (reference sequence). This CDR3 is CASSNGLAAIYEQYF. For the CDR3, the DNA is TGTGCCAGCAGTAACGGACTAGCGGCAATCTACGAGCAGTACTTC.

V and J are TRBV4-1 and TRBJ2-3, with 12 nucleotides matching TRBD2. The ends lost 2 bases at V and 4 bases at J; junction bases unmatched: 7. The CDR3 length is 17 residues. CDR1 is MGHRA, CDR2 YSYEKL, per germline. The CDR3, as DNA: TGCGCCAGCAGCCAACCACCGACTAGCGGGAGACCAGATACGCAGTATTTT. Protein sequence: CASSQPPTSGRPDTQYF.

V usage is TRBV5-1 and J usage is TRBJ1-2; weak D call: TRBD1 (6 bases). The CDR3 runs to 14 residues. Germline loops: CDR1 SGHRS, CDR2 YFSETQ. The germline V and J ends were trimmed by 5 bases and 1 base, with 12 bases remaining between them. The DNA of the CDR3 is TGCGCCAGCAGTACGAAAGGGGGTAACTATGGCTACACCTTC. Translation gives CASSTKGGNYGYTF. Using reference TRBV5-1 and TRBJ1-2 for the parts outside the CDR3, the full variable domain is KAGVTQTPRYLIKTRGQQVTLSCSPISGHRSVSWYQQTPGQGLQFLFEYFSETQRNKGNFPGRFSGRQFSNSRSEMNVSTLELGDSALYLCASSTKGGNYGYTFGSGTRLTVV.

This chain uses TRBV6-5 with TRBJ1-1; the match to TRBD1 covers 12 bases. This CDR3 is built from 15 residues. V trimming: 5 bases; J trimming: 10 bases; junction bases outside the gene matches: 11. Germline CDR1 reads MNHEY; CDR2 reads SVGAGI. Here the CDR3 DNA reads TGTGCCAGCAGTCCCCGGGACAGGGGGCGAGATAGAGCTTTCTTT. It is translated as CASSPRDRGRDRAFF.

V gene TRBV29-1 combines with J gene TRBJ1-2, with 7 bases matching TRBD1. The CDR3 has 13 amino acids. The J segment lost 3 bases and the V segment lost 4 bases, leaving 5 bases of the junction unmatched. Germline V CDR1 and CDR2: SQVTM, ANQGSEA. The CDR3 bases are TGCAGCGTTGGACAGGGAAACGACTATGGCTACACCTTC. This sequence encodes CSVGQGNDYGYTF. Full variable domain (rest looked up from reference TRBV29-1 and TRBJ1-2): SAVISQKPSRDICQRGTSLTIQCQVDSQVTMMFWYRQQPGQSLTLIATANQGSEATYESGFVIDKFPISRPNLTFSTLTVSNMSPEDSSIYLCSVGQGNDYGYTFGSGTRLTVV.

The chain recombines TRBV7-2 with TRBJ2-5, with 9 nucleotides matching TRBD1. Germline V CDR1 and CDR2: SGHTA, FQGNSA. CDR3 size: 15 residues. The ends lost 3 bases at V and 5 bases at J; junction bases unmatched: 7. The CDR3 nucleotides read TGTGCCAGCAGCTTCAGACAGGGGGTCCGGGAGACCCAGTACTTC. This encodes CASSFRQGVRETQYF.

This chain joins TRBV13 and TRBJ1-1; D ambiguous. Germline lookup yields CDR1 PRHDT and CDR2 FYEKMQ (reference sequence). This CDR3 region has 16 residues. The V and J ends lost 5 bases and 1 base respectively, with 17 bases between them. CDR3 loop: CASSPNPTRGNTEAFF. The DNA of the CDR3 is TGTGCCAGCAGCCCTAACCCCACGCGAGGGAACACTGAAGCTTTCTTT.

This rearrangement joins TRBV15 to TRBJ2-3; 12 bases fit TRBD2. The CDR3 consists of 17 residues. The V and J ends lost 1 base and 4 bases, in that order; junction bases with no gene match: 6. Germline V gene data show CDR1 as LNHNV and CDR2 as YYDKDF (reference sequence). CDR3 nucleotides: TGTGCCACCAGCAGAGGGACTAGCGGGACCTCCCCAGATACGCAGTATTTT. It translates to CATSRGTSGTSPDTQYF.

The rearrangement uses TRBV2 and TRBJ1-2; TRBD1 is a possible D gene (6 bases). This CDR3 is built from 14 residues. The germline CDR1 and CDR2 sequences are SNHLY and FYNNEI. V lost 6 bases to trimming and J lost 8 bases, with 19 bases between them. DNA for the CDR3: TGTGCCAGCAGGCTCCGTACAGGGATTGAAGGCTACACCTTC. Amino acid sequence: CASRLRTGIEGYTF. Full variable domain (remainder filled in from reference TRBV2 and TRBJ1-2): EPEVTQTPSHQVTQMGQEVILRCVPISNHLYFYWYRQILGQKVEFLVSFYNNEISEKSEIFDDQFSVERPDGSNFTLKIRSTKLEDSAMYFCASRLRTGIEGYTFGSGTRLTVV.

The genes are TRBV6-6 and TRBJ1-1; D might be TRBD1 (5 bases). V lost 3 bases to trimming and J lost 12 bases, with 14 bases between them. From germline, CDR1 is MNHNY and CDR2 SVGAGI (reference sequence). CDR3 length: 12 amino acids. The CDR3 DNA is TGTGCCAGCAGTTATGGAGGGGAGGTACCTTTCTTT. Its protein product is CASSYGGEVPFF.

The chain employs TRBV6-1 and TRBJ1-2; D remains unclear. V lost 2 bases, J lost 2 bases, and 12 bases lay in between. Per germline, CDR1 MNHNS and CDR2 SASEGT. The CDR3 consists of 15 residues. CDR3 sequence (DNA): TGTGCCAGCAGTGAATCTGGAGTTGTCAACTATGGCTACACCTTC. This encodes CASSESGVVNYGYTF.

The chain is built from TRBV7-2 and TRBJ2-7, with a tentative D call TRBD1 (6 bases). Per germline, CDR1 SGHTA and CDR2 FQGNSA. This CDR3 is built from 13 residues. The V end lost 5 bases, the J end lost 3 bases, and 11 bases lay between the germline ends. The CDR3: CASSKNRDYEQYF. DNA for the CDR3: TGTGCCAGCAGCAAGAACAGGGACTACGAGCAGTACTTC. Using reference TRBV7-2 and TRBJ2-7 for the parts outside the CDR3, the full variable domain is GAGVSQSPSNKVTEKGKDVELRCDPISGHTALYWYRQSLGQGLEFLIYFQGNSAPDKSGLPSDRFSAERTGGSVSTLTIQRTQQEDSAVYLCASSKNRDYEQYFGPGTRLTVT.